This TCR beta chain appears in the sequencing data of a study of siplizumab effects on memory and regulatory T cells. Concerning this clone itself: Its antigen is still unknown.

General study findings and limits: There appeared to be greater diversity in naive T cells than in memory cells, and naive T cells seemed major contributors to the alloresponse. Assignment of a naive or memory phenotype failed for roughly 80-97% of the proliferating CD4+ or CD8+ clones. Siplizumab cultures yielded proliferating Tregs whose suppressive function was not confirmed.

With 3 bases removed from V and 0 bases from J, the gap between germline ends came to 11 bases. The CDR3 is 15 amino acids. Per germline, CDR1 KGHSH and CDR2 LQKENI. TCR templates numbering roughly 94,000 were assayed per sample. Libraries were prepared by immunoSEQ multiplex PCR; TCRdb keeps only in-frame clonotypes and omits some of them. This sample carries about 87,000 clones, about 90% of them seen once, and the ten largest clones take roughly 15%. The chain couples TRBV18 to TRBJ1-1; D ambiguous. The sequenced sample consisted of CD4+ T cells sorted from blood. The source is a human donor in good health. The CDR3 sequence is CASSPAEWLNTEAFF. The CDR3 DNA is TGTGCCAGCTCACCTGCAGAGTGGTTGAACACTGAAGCTTTCTTT.